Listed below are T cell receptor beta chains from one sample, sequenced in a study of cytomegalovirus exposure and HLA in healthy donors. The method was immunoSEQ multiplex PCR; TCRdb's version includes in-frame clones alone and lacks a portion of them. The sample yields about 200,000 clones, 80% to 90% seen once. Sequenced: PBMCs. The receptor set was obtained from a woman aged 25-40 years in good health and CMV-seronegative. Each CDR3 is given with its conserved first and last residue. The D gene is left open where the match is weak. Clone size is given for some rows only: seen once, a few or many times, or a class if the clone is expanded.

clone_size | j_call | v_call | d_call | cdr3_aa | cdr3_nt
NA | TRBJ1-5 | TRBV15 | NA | CATSRDVGGSRPQHF | TGTGCCACCAGCAGAGATGTAGGAGGGAGTCGGCCCCAGCATTTT
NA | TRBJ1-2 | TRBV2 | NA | CARQIHGGYGYTF | TGTGCCAGACAGATCCACGGAGGCTATGGCTACACCTTC
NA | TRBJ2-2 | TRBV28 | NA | CASSVAGMNTGELFF | TGTGCCAGCAGTGTGGCGGGAATGAACACCGGGGAGCTGTTTTTT
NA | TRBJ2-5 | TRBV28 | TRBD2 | CASRGAGPLLETQYF | TGTGCCAGCCGGGGAGCGGGACCTCTGTTGGAGACCCAGTACTTC
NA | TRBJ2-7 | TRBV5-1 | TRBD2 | CASSLTLAGGPVYEQYF | TGCGCCAGCAGCTTGACGTTGGCGGGAGGGCCAGTCTACGAGCAGTACTTC
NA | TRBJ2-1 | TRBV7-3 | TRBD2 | CASSTLAGGVNEQFF | TGTGCCAGCAGCACCCTAGCGGGAGGGGTGAATGAGCAGTTCTTC
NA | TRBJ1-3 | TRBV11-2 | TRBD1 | CASSLGDRRLGRGGNTIYF | TGTGCCAGCAGCTTAGGGGACAGGAGGTTGGGGAGAGGAGGAAACACCATATATTTT
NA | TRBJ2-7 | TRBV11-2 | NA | CASSLEEYLSGQYF | TGTGCCAGCAGCTTAGAGGAGTACTTAAGCGGGCAGTACTTC
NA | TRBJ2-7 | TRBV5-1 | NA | CASSLAGVYEQYF | TGCGCCAGCAGCTTGGCCGGAGTCTACGAGCAGTACTTC
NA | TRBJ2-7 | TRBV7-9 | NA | CASSPRGGGNEQYF | TGTGCCAGCAGCCCACGAGGAGGGGGCAACGAGCAGTACTTC
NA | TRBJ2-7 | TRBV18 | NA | CASSQIDEQYF | TGTGCCAGCTCACAAATCGACGAGCAGTACTTC
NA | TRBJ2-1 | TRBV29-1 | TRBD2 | CSVEAGTSMSYNEQFF | TGCAGCGTTGAAGCCGGGACTAGTATGTCCTACAATGAGCAGTTCTTC
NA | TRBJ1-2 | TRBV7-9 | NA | CASSYSFGDYGYTF | TGTGCCAGCAGCTACTCCTTCGGAGACTATGGCTACACCTTC
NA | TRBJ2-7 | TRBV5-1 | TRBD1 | CASGPLQGSSYEQYF | TGCGCCAGCGGCCCATTACAGGGGTCGTCCTACGAGCAGTACTTC
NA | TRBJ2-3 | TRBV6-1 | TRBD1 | CASSPQGDSTDTQYF | TGTGCCAGCAGTCCCCAGGGGGACAGCACAGATACGCAGTATTTT
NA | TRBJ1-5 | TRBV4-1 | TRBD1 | CASSEQGARDQPQHF | TGCGCCAGCAGCGAGCAGGGGGCGCGGGATCAGCCCCAGCATTTT
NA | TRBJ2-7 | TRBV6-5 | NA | CASSAGGTSLYEQYF | TGTGCCAGCTCGGCTGGGGGCACGAGTTTGTACGAGCAGTACTTC
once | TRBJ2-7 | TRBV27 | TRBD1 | CASSLRTGGFYEQYF | TGTGCCAGCAGTTTGAGGACAGGGGGATTTTACGAGCAGTACTTC
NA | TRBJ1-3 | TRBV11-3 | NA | CASSLVRVAGNTIYF | TGTGCCAGCAGCTTAGTGAGGGTAGCTGGAAACACCATATATTTT
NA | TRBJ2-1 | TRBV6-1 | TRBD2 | CASSEAAWEGEQFF | TGTGCCAGCAGTGAAGCGGCTTGGGAGGGTGAGCAGTTCTTC
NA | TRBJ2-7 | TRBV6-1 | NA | CASSLMAGSSYEQYF | TGTGCCAGCAGCTTAATGGCCGGGAGCTCCTACGAGCAGTACTTC
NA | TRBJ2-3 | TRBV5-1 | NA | CASSLESGTDTQYF | TGCGCCAGCAGCTTGGAGTCAGGAACAGATACGCAGTATTTT
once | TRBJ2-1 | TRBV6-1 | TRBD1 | CASKADRGSYNEQFF | TGTGCCAGCAAGGCTGACAGGGGTTCCTACAATGAGCAGTTCTTC
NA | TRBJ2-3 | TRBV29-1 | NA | CSVVPSVRQISKADTQYF | TGCAGCGTTGTTCCGAGCGTTCGACAGATCTCAAAGGCAGATACGCAGTATTTT
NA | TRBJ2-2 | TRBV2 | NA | CASSVGTTKTGELFF | TGTGCCAGCAGTGTCGGGACAACAAAAACCGGGGAGCTGTTTTTT
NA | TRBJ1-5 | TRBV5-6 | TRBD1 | CASSFTGGDYQPQHF | TGTGCCAGCAGCTTTACAGGGGGCGACTATCAGCCCCAGCATTTT
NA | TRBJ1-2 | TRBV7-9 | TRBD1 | CASSIGTAYGYTF | TGTGCCAGCAGCATCGGGACAGCCTATGGCTACACCTTC
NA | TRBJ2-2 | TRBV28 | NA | CASINQGTTGELFF | TGTGCCAGCATCAATCAGGGGACGACCGGGGAGCTGTTTTTT
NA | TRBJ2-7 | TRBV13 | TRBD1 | CASSRVGQGYNEQYF | TGTGCCAGCAGCCGCGTGGGACAGGGCTACAACGAGCAGTACTTC
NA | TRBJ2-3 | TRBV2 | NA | CASSEGSRAAQYTQYF | TGTGCCAGCAGTGAAGGGAGCAGGGCCGCCCAATATACGCAGTATTTT
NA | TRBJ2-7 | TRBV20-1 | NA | CSAPSSYEQYF | TGCAGTGCCCCCAGCTCCTACGAGCAGTACTTC
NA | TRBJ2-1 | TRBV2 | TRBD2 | CASSLTSGGSNEQFF | TGTGCCAGCAGCCTGACTAGCGGGGGTTCCAATGAGCAGTTCTTC
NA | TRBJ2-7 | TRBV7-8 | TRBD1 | CASSQRPGTGGEQYF | TGTGCCAGCAGCCAACGTCCCGGGACAGGTGGGGAGCAGTACTTC
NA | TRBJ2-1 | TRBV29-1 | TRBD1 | CSGGQGARNEQFF | TGCAGCGGAGGACAGGGGGCGAGAAATGAGCAGTTCTTC
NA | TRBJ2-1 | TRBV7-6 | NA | CASRAYDNEQFF | TGTGCCAGCAGGGCTTACGACAATGAGCAGTTCTTC
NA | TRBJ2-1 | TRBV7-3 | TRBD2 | CASSLGTRGNEQFF | TGTGCCAGCAGCTTAGGGACTAGAGGCAATGAGCAGTTCTTC
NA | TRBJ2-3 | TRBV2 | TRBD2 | CASSEAGLAGEDTQYF | TGTGCCAGCAGTGAAGCAGGACTAGCGGGAGAAGATACGCAGTATTTT
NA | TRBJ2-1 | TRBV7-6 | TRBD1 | CASSPLLGDRGYNEQFF | TGTGCCAGCAGCCCATTACTCGGGGACAGGGGCTACAATGAGCAGTTCTTC
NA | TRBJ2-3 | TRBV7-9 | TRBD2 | CASRFGAGGGTDTQYF | TGTGCCAGCAGGTTTGGAGCGGGGGGAGGAACAGATACGCAGTATTTT
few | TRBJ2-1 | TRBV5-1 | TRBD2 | CASSWTSGRGGSYNEQFF | TGCGCCAGCAGCTGGACTAGCGGGAGAGGCGGGTCCTACAATGAGCAGTTCTTC
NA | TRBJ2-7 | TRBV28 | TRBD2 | CASSTPGTSGLKQYF | TGTGCCAGCAGTACTCCCGGGACTAGCGGGTTAAAGCAGTACTTC
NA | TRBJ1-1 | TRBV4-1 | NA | CASSQDIGGRTEAFF | TGCGCCAGCAGCCAAGATATAGGGGGAAGGACTGAAGCTTTCTTT
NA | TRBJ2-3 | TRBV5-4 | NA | CVSSLMGPEVQYF | TGTGTCAGCAGCTTGATGGGGCCAGAAGTGCAGTATTTT
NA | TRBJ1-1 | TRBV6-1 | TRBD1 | CASSEVGGGDAAFF | TGTGCCAGCAGTGAAGTTGGAGGGGGCGACGCAGCTTTCTTT
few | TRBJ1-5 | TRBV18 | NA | CASSPNRDQPQHF | TGTGCCAGCTCACCAAACAGAGATCAGCCCCAGCATTTT
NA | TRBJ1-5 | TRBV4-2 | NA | CASSQVPTDSNQPQHF | TGTGCCAGCAGCCAAGTACCCACAGATAGCAATCAGCCCCAGCATTTT
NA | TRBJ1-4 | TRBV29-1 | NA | CSVEGAEKLFF | TGCAGCGTTGAAGGGGCTGAAAAACTGTTTTTT
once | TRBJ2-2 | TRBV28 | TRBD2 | CASSPGPGQAGGRTGELFF | TGTGCCAGCAGCCCGGGACCAGGTCAAGCGGGAGGAAGAACCGGGGAGCTGTTTTTT
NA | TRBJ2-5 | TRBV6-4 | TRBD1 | CASHGQGVRETQYF | TGTGCCAGCCACGGACAGGGGGTGAGGGAGACCCAGTACTTC
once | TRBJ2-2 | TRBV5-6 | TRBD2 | CASRLAGFTGELFF | TGTGCCAGCAGGCTAGCGGGATTCACCGGGGAGCTGTTTTTT